The 4 T cell receptor beta chains below come from one sample, sequenced in a study of T cell changes during pregnancy in multiple sclerosis. TCRdb's copy holds only in-frame clones and misses some; the assay was immunoSEQ multiplex PCR. In the table there are more than 40,000 clones, roughly nine tenths of which are singletons. The sample consisted of CD4+ T cells from peripheral blood mononuclear cells, taken in the first trimester of pregnancy. These TCRs come from a female donor with multiple sclerosis, enrolled in a pregnancy study.

The CDR3 reads CASSPPGTIYNEQFF. For the CDR3, the DNA is TGTGCCAGCAGCCCCCCCGGGACTATCTACAATGAGCAGTTCTTC. The V call is TRBV4-2, the J call TRBJ2-1; 7 bases match TRBD2. Losses at the gene ends were 4 bases for V and 3 bases for J; bases not matched to a gene: 6. The CDR3 contains 15 residues. CDR1 is LGHNA and CDR2 is YNFKEQ in the germline V gene.

The chain combines TRBV5-6 with TRBJ1-2; a possible D gene is TRBD1 (6 bases). Trimming removed 4 bases at V and 8 bases at J, with 18 bases between. Germline assignment: CDR1 SGHDT and CDR2 YYEEEE. The CDR3 runs to 14 residues. The CDR3 nucleotides are TGTGCCAGCAGCCTCGGGACACCTCTGGGGGGCTACACCTTC. Its protein product is CASSLGTPLGGYTF.

The chain joins TRBV11-2 to TRBJ2-7, with TRBD2 identical over 8 bases. Per germline, CDR1 SGHAT and CDR2 FQNNGV. The CDR3 has 15 amino acids. V shed 1 base, J shed 7 bases, and the junction held 9 bases outside the gene matches. CDR3 sequence reads: CASSLVAAGVREQYF. CDR3 coding DNA: TGTGCCAGCAGCTTAGTCGCAGCGGGAGTAAGAGAGCAGTACTTC.

This chain joins TRBV23-1 and TRBJ1-1; D uncertain. TRBV23-1 falls under the ORF class, with uncertain function. The CDR3 spans 18 residues. V shed 4 bases and J shed 0 bases, with 21 bases lying between them. CDR3: CASSLDKDEWRVNTEAFF. The CDR3 bases are TGCGCCAGCAGTCTCGACAAGGATGAATGGAGGGTGAACACTGAAGCTTTCTTT.